The 16 T cell receptor beta chains in this list originate from one sample, sequenced in a study of blood T cell repertoires in COVID-19. Assay: immunoSEQ multiplex PCR; the TCRdb copy retains only in-frame clones and omits some. The repertoire includes about 43,000 clones, roughly 89% of them detected once, and roughly 15% sits in the top ten. The sample was peripheral blood. Receptors were obtained from a man aged 55 to 70 with active COVID-19.

The chain recombines TRBV18 with TRBJ1-1; a possible D gene is TRBD1 (6 bases). V lost 6 bases, J lost 0 bases, and 14 bases lay in between. This CDR3 is 15 amino acids long. Germline values: CDR1 KGHSH, CDR2 LQKENI. This CDR3 is CASSYRGGMNTEAFF. The CDR3 nucleotides are TGTGCCAGCTCGTATCGAGGGGGTATGAACACTGAAGCTTTCTTT.

The chain carries TRBV10-2 and TRBJ2-5, with D maybe TRBD2 (6 bases). The germline V and J ends were trimmed by 3 bases and 2 bases, with 10 bases remaining between them. The CDR3 length is 14 residues. Germline V gene data show CDR1 as WSHSY and CDR2 as SAAADI. CDR3 protein: CASSDRDSQETQYF. For the CDR3, the DNA is TGCGCCAGCAGTGACCGGGACTCACAAGAGACCCAGTACTTC.

J is TRBJ2-7 and V is TRBV2; 11 positions agree with TRBD2. The CDR3 is 15 residues long. V trimming: 5 bases; J trimming: 2 bases; junction bases outside the gene matches: 5. In germline, CDR1 is SNHLY, CDR2 FYNNEI. The DNA of the CDR3 is TGTGCCAGCAGTCGTACTAGCGGGGGCCCCTACGAGCAGTACTTC. It is translated as CASSRTSGGPYEQYF.

The chain has TRBV6-5 and TRBJ1-1, with D hard to call. Germline loops: CDR1 MNHEY, CDR2 SVGAGI. CDR3 length: 13 amino acids. Trimming left V 8 bases short and J 0 bases short, with 10 bases between. The CDR3 DNA is TGTGCCAGCGGATGGCAGGTGAACACTGAAGCTTTCTTT. Translating gives CASGWQVNTEAFF.

This rearrangement joins TRBV4-1 to TRBJ1-1; D is unresolved. The CDR3 length is 14 residues. Germline assignment: CDR1 MGHRA and CDR2 YSYEKL. Trimming left V 3 bases short and J 10 bases short, with 18 bases between. The CDR3 reads CASSQASSEVAAFF. CDR3 coding DNA: TGCGCCAGCAGCCAGGCCTCATCCGAGGTGGCAGCTTTCTTT.

The gene calls are TRBV7-3 and TRBJ2-2; 8 bases are a match to TRBD2. This CDR3 comprises 16 residues. The ends lost 1 base at V and 6 bases at J; junction bases unmatched: 7. CDR1 and CDR2 from the germline V gene are SGHTA and FQGTGA. The CDR3 DNA reads TGTGCCAGCAGCTTAATGGGAACTAGCGGCGCCGGGGAGCTGTTTTTT. Its translation: CASSLMGTSGAGELFF.

The rearrangement uses TRBV28 and TRBJ2-1, with TRBD2 matching over 7 bases. There are 14 residues in the CDR3. Germline V CDR1 and CDR2: MDHEN, SYDVKM. With 6 bases clipped from V and 8 bases from J, the junction kept 10 bases outside the gene matches. The chain's CDR3 is CASRGGVRSDEQFF. DNA of the CDR3: TGTGCCAGCAGGGGGGGGGTTAGGTCAGATGAGCAGTTCTTC.

The chain combines TRBV6-6 with TRBJ2-1; 8 nucleotides agree with TRBD2. V dropped 5 bases and J dropped 9; count of bases not matched to a gene: 12. The germline V gene encodes CDR1 MNHNY and CDR2 SVGAGI (reference sequence). CDR3 length equals 15 residues. CDR3 in DNA: TGTGCCAGCAGTACAGGGACTAGGGGAATGGGTGAGCAGTTCTTC. Translation: CASSTGTRGMGEQFF.

A few counts support this clone. The chain uses TRBV4-2 and TRBJ1-5; a possible D gene is TRBD1 (5 bases). Trimming cost V 0 bases and J 7 bases, with 13 bases left between them. The V gene's germline CDR1 is LGHNA and CDR2 YNFKEQ. The CDR3 spans 15 residues. The CDR3 region has the DNA TGTGCCAGCAGCCAAGAAGCTGGGGGGTGGCAGCCCCAGCATTTT. It encodes CASSQEAGGWQPQHF.

This CDR3 is CASSLWGTGNTGELFF. CDR3 sequence (DNA): TGTGCCAGCAGTTTATGGGGGACAGGGAACACCGGGGAGCTGTTTTTT. The genes are TRBV28 and TRBJ2-2, with 8 nucleotides matching TRBD1. V gave up 0 bases and J gave up 1 base; unmatched junction bases: 1. CDR3 size: 16 residues. Germline V gene lookup returns CDR1 MDHEN and CDR2 SYDVKM.

The V gene is TRBV5-1, the J gene TRBJ2-7; possibly TRBD1 for D (6 bases). V lost 0 bases, J lost 4 bases, and 14 bases lay in between. The CDR3 totals 15 residues. The germline gives CDR1 SGHRS, CDR2 YFSETQ. This chain's CDR3 is CASSLGLGQIYEQYF. DNA of the CDR3: TGCGCCAGCAGCTTGGGCCTGGGACAAATTTACGAGCAGTACTTC.

This chain uses TRBV7-2 with TRBJ2-2; tentatively, D is TRBD1 (5 bases). Between the trimmed V and J ends, which lost 5 bases and 4 bases, there was a span of 14 bases. Per germline, CDR1 SGHTA and CDR2 FQGNSA. The CDR3 length is 15 residues. The CDR3 nucleotides read TGTGCCAGCAGCATGAGGCAGGGTGGCACCGGGGAGCTGTTTTTT. Translated: CASSMRQGGTGELFF.

The rearrangement links TRBV9 to TRBJ2-7, with D tentatively TRBD1 (6 bases). Trimming took off 0 bases at V and 7 bases at J, with 14 bases between the two ends. The CDR3 consists of 14 residues. Germline V gene lookup returns CDR1 SGDLS and CDR2 YYNGEE. In DNA form, the CDR3 reads TGTGCCAGCAGCGTAGCTGGGACAACGGCGGAGCAGTACTTC. Protein product: CASSVAGTTAEQYF.

The rearrangement joins TRBV10-1 to TRBJ2-1; 11 positions agree with TRBD2. The CDR3 runs 14 residues. The V gene end was trimmed by 0 bases and the J gene end by 9 bases; junction bases not matched to a gene: 1. The germline gives CDR1 WNHNN, CDR2 SYGVQD (reference sequence). For the CDR3, the DNA is TGCGCCAGCAGTGAGTCTAGCGGGAGGGGTGAGCAGTTCTTC. Protein sequence: CASSESSGRGEQFF.

The rearrangement joins TRBV7-8 to TRBJ1-5; tentatively, D is TRBD1 (6 bases). Trimming shortened V by 5 bases and J by 6 bases, and 14 bases separated the two germline ends. The CDR3 has 14 amino acids. Per germline, CDR1 SGHVS and CDR2 FQNEAQ. The CDR3 spells CASSRARGGQPQHF. The CDR3 DNA reads as TGTGCCAGCAGCCGGGCCAGGGGTGGTCAGCCCCAGCATTTT.

V gene TRBV28 combines with J gene TRBJ1-2; the D gene is possibly TRBD1 (6 bases). With 6 bases removed from V and 8 bases from J, the gap between germline ends came to 16 bases. Germline CDR1 MDHEN, CDR2 SYDVKM. The CDR3 totals 13 residues. The CDR3 nucleotides are TGTGCCAGCAGGACAGGCGATGCGGGCGGCTACACCTTC. Translated, it gives CASRTGDAGGYTF.